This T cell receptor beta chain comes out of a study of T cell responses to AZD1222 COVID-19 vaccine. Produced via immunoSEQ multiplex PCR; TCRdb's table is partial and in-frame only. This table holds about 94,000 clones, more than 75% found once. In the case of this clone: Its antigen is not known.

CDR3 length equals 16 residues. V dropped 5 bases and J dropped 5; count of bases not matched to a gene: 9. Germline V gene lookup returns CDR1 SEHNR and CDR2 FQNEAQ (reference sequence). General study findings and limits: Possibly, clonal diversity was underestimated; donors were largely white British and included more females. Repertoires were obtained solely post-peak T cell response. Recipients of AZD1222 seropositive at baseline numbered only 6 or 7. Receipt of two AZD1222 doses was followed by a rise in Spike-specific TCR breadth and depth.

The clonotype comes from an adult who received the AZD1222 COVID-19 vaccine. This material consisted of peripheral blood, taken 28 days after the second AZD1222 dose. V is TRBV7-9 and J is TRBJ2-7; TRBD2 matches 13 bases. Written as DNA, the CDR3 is TGTGCCAGCAGCCTCCGGACTAGCGGGAGTAGGGACGAGCAGTACTTC. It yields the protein CASSLRTSGSRDEQYF.